This TCR beta chain was identified during a study of blood T cells in healthy people across ages. Between the trimmed V and J ends, which lost 6 bases and 3 bases, there was a span of 12 bases. Germline values: CDR1 DFQATT, CDR2 SNEGSKA (reference sequence). The CDR3 spans 12 residues. Combining a sample-barcoded 5' primer with a J-beta primer mix, a second PCR ran for roughly 6 to 11 cycles. TCRdb recomputed calls from the 5' RACE reads with MiXCR, one row per CDR3 protein. The data show some 850,000 distinct CDR3 sequences, under 30% seen once. These records were also assigned to another study, of T cells of mothers and their children.

The rearrangement joins TRBV20-1 to TRBJ2-7; D unresolved. The sequencing sample was made of blood. The clonotype originates from a boy aged 5-17 years in good health. The CDR3 coding sequence is TGCAGTGCAGAAGGCCCTGGCTACGAGCAGTACTTC. Translation: CSAEGPGYEQYF.